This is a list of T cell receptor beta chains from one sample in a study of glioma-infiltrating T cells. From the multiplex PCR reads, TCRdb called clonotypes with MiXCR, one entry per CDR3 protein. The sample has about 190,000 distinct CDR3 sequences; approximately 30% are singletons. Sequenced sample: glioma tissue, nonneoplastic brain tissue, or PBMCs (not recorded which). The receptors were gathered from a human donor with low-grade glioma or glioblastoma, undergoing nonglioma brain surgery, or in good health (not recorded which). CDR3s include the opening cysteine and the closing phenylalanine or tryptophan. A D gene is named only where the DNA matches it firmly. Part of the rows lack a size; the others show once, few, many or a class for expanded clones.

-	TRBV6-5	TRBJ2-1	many	CASSYVGENNEQFF	TGTGCCAGCAGTTACGTAGGAGAGAACAATGAGCAGTTCTTC
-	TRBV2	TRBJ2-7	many	CASSDELASTEQYF	TGTGCCAGCAGTGACGAGCTGGCATCCACCGAGCAGTACTTC
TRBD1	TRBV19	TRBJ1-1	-	CASSTGQGASGEAFF	TGTGCTAGTAGTACGGGACAGGGGGCGTCCGGTGAAGCTTTCTTT
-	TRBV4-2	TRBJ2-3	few	CAGSQDRSGLGTSNTQYF	TGTGCCGGCAGCCAAGATCGGTCGGGACTCGGTACATCGAATACGCAGTATTTT
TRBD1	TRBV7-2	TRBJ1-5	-	CASSSRGAKGQPQHF	TGTGCCAGCAGCTCCAGGGGGGCAAAAGGTCAGCCCCAGCATTTT
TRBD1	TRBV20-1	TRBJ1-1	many	CSAGRQGAGEAFF	TGCAGTGCTGGGAGACAGGGGGCGGGGGAAGCTTTCTTT
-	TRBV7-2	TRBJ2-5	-	CASSQDSHTKETQYF	TGTGCCAGCAGCCAAGATTCCCATACGAAAGAGACCCAGTACTTC
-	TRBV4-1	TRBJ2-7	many	CASSQVSRNYEQYF	TGCGCCAGCAGCCAAGTGTCACGGAACTACGAGCAGTACTTC
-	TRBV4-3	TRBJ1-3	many	CASSQELNGVRNTIYF	TGCGCCAGCAGCCAAGAACTGAACGGAGTCAGAAACACCATATATTTT
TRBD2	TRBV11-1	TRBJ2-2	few	CASSMGLAPGGELFF	TGTGCCAGCAGCATGGGACTAGCACCCGGCGGGGAGCTGTTTTTT
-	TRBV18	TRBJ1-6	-	CASSPSGVGWARSPLHF	TGTGCCAGCTCACCATCCGGGGTTGGATGGGCCAGATCACCCCTCCACTTT
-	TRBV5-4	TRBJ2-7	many	CASSFGGSYEQYF	TGTGCCAGCAGCTTTGGAGGGTCCTACGAGCAGTACTTC
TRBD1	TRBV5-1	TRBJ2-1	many	CASSLGQGSHNEQFF	TGCGCCAGCAGCTTGGGACAGGGGTCCCACAATGAGCAGTTCTTC
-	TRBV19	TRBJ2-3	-	CASSGSGNTDTQYF	TGTGCCAGTAGTGGGTCGGGGAATACAGATACGCAGTATTTT
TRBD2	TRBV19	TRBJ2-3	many	CASKPSGKADTQYF	TGTGCCAGTAAACCGAGCGGGAAGGCAGATACGCAGTATTTT
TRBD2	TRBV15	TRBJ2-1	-	CATSRGGGSSYNEQFF	TGTGCCACCAGCAGAGGGGGGGGGAGCTCCTACAATGAGCAGTTCTTC
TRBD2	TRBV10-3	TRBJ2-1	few	CAISDTTGTTYNEQFF	TGTGCCATCAGTGACACTACCGGGACTACTTACAATGAGCAGTTCTTC
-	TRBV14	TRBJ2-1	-	CAISQARGNEQFF	TGTGCCATCAGCCAAGCGCGTGGAAATGAGCAGTTCTTC
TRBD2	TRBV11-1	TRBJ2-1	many	CASSLVMSSGAYNEQFF	TGTGCCAGCAGCTTAGTGATGTCTAGCGGGGCCTACAATGAGCAGTTCTTC
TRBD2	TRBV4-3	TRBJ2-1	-	CASSQKLAGLREQFF	TGCGCCAGCAGCCAAAAACTAGCGGGATTGAGGGAGCAGTTCTTC
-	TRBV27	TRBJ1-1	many	CASSFGAGEAFF	-
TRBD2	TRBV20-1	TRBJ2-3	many	CSAPPSGIDTQYF	TGCAGTGCCCCGCCCAGCGGGATTGATACGCAGTATTTT
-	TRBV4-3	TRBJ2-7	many	CASSPTEGGSYEQYF	TGCGCCAGCAGCCCTACGGAAGGGGGGAGTTACGAGCAGTACTTC
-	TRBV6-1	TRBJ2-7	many	CASKTGTASYEQYF	TGTGCCAGCAAGACCGGGACCGCCTCCTACGAGCAGTACTTC
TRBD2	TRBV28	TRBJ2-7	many	CASRGGTAPYEQYF	TGTGCCAGCAGGGGGGGGACGGCGCCTTACGAGCAGTACTTC
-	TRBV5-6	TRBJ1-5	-	CASSSGINQPQHF	TGTGCCAGCAGCTCAGGGATAAATCAGCCCCAGCATTTT
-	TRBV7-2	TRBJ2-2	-	CAISLVAGYTGELFF	TGTGCCATCAGCTTAGTGGCGGGGTACACCGGGGAGCTGTTTTTT
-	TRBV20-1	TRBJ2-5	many	CSARRTAQETQYF	TGCAGTGCTAGAAGGACAGCGCAAGAGACCCAGTACTTC
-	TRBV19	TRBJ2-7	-	CASRGAHEQYF	TGTGCCAGTAGAGGGGCGCACGAGCAGTACTTC
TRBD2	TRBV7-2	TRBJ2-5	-	CASSLETSGSKTQYF	TGTGCCAGCAGCTTAGAAACTAGCGGGAGTAAGACCCAGTACTTC
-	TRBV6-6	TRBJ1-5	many	CASSYRKGGAQHF	TGTGCCAGCAGTTACCGGAAGGGGGGGGCCCAGCATTTT
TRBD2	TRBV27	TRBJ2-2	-	CVSSLPRTSGNTGELFF	TGTGTTAGCAGTTTACCCCGGACTAGCGGGAACACCGGGGAGCTGTTTTTT
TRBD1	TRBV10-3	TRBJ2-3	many	CAIRGDRGPDTQYF	TGTGCCATCAGGGGGGACAGGGGGCCAGATACGCAGTATTTT
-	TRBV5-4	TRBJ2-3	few	CASTFGHADTQYF	TGTGCCAGCACCTTTGGCCACGCAGATACGCAGTATTTT
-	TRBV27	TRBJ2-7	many	CASSDGPYEQYF	TGTGCCAGCAGTGACGGTCCCTACGAGCAGTACTTC
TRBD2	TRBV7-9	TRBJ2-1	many	CASSPGPGLAGMNEQFF	TGTGCCAGCAGCCCTGGTCCGGGACTAGCGGGTATGAATGAGCAGTTCTTC
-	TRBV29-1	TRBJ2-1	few	CSVEMITYNEQFF	TGCAGCGTTGAGATGATTACCTACAATGAGCAGTTCTTC
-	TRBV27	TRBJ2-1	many	CASSLLIYGGGNEQFF	TGTGCCAGCAGTTTGTTAATATACGGGGGTGGCAATGAGCAGTTCTTC
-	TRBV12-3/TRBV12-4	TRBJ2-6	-	CASSLDSSGDNVLTF	TGTGCCAGCAGTTTAGACAGCTCTGGGGACAACGTCCTGACTTTC
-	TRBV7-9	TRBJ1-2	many	CASSRDTNYGYTF	TGTGCCAGCAGCCGCGACACGAACTATGGCTACACCTTC
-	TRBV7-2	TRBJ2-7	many	CASSQAYEQYF	TGTGCCAGCAGCCAGGCCTACGAGCAGTACTTC
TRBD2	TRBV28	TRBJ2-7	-	CASSWTSGQYNEQYF	TGTGCCAGCAGTTGGACTAGCGGTCAATACAACGAGCAGTACTTC
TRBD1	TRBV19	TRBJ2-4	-	CASSKETGQLAKNIQYF	TGTGCCAGTAGTAAGGAGACAGGGCAACTAGCCAAAAACATTCAGTACTTC
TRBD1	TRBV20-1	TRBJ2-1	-	CSAGTGGYEQFF	TGCAGTGCCGGGACAGGGGGCTATGAGCAGTTCTTC
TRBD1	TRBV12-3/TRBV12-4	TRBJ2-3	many	CASSRGQGAPDTQYF	TGTGCCAGCAGTCGAGGACAGGGGGCTCCAGATACGCAGTATTTT
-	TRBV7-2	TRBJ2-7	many	CASSLGPGGSYEQYF	TGTGCCAGCAGCTTAGGGCCGGGTGGCTCCTACGAGCAGTACTTC
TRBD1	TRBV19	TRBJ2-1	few	CASSIWGGQGDSEQFF	TGTGCCAGTAGTATTTGGGGGGGACAGGGGGATTCTGAGCAGTTCTTC
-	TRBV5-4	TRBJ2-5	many	CASRYDSNQETQYF	TGTGCCAGCAGATACGACAGCAACCAAGAGACCCAGTACTTC
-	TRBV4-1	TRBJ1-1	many	CASSQVKRNPTSTEAFF	TGCGCCAGCAGCCAAGTGAAGAGGAACCCTACGAGCACTGAAGCTTTCTTT
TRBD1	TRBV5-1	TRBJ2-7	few	CASSYRQGVGEQYF	TGCGCCAGCAGCTACAGACAGGGGGTCGGCGAGCAGTACTTC
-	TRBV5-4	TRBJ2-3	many	CAQRINNSTDTQYF	TGTGCCCAACGGATAAACAACTCCACAGATACGCAGTATTTT
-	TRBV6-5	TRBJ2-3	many	CASSYSPSDTDTQYF	TGTGCCAGCAGTTACTCTCCTAGCGACACAGATACGCAGTATTTT
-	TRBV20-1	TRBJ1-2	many	CSAQEGRTYYGYTF	TGCAGTGCTCAAGAGGGACGGACGTACTATGGCTACACCTTC
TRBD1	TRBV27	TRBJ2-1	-	CASRPGQGRDEQFF	TGTGCCAGCAGACCGGGACAGGGGAGAGATGAGCAGTTCTTC
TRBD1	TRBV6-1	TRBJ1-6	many	CASSEPGQGNSPLHF	TGTGCCAGCAGTGAGCCGGGACAGGGGAATTCACCCCTCCACTTT
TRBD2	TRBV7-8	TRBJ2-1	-	CASVVGATSGLRGDEQFF	TGTGCCAGCGTCGTTGGGGCGACTAGCGGTCTCCGAGGCGATGAGCAGTTCTTC
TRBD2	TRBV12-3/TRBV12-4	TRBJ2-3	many	CASSWREPDTQYF	TGTGCCAGCAGTTGGCGGGAGCCAGATACGCAGTATTTT